This is a list of T cell receptor beta chains from one sample in a study of Graves' ophthalmopathy and Graves' hyperthyroidism. TCRdb re-derived calls from the multiplex PCR reads in MiXCR, one entry per CDR3 protein. The sample lists 580,000 or so distinct CDR3 sequences, less than 40% occurring once. The sample comprised peripheral blood or thyroid tissue (not recorded which). These receptors came from an adult man with Graves' hyperthyroidism. The CDR3 runs from the conserved cysteine through the conserved F or W. Fields, in order: clone size, D gene, J gene, V gene, CDR3 DNA, CDR3 protein. A D gene is named only where the DNA matches it firmly. A clone size is listed for some rows: how often the clone was seen (once, few, many), or a class if it is expanded.

>many|NA|TRBJ1-4|TRBV12-3/TRBV12-4
TGTGCCAGCAGCTCCTACAGGGATAATGAAAAACTGTTTTTT
CASSSYRDNEKLFF
>many|NA|TRBJ1-1|TRBV12-3/TRBV12-4
TGTGCCAGCAGTTTACCGGGATTCACTGAAGCTTTCTTT
CASSLPGFTEAFF
>many|NA|TRBJ1-6|TRBV30
TGTGCCTGGAGTGTTATGCGTTCACCCCTCCACTTT
CAWSVMRSPLHF
>many|TRBD1|TRBJ1-1|TRBV7-2
TGTGCCAGCTCAGGGGGCCCTGCCACTGAAGCTTTCTTT
CASSGGPATEAFF
>many|TRBD1|TRBJ1-1|TRBV7-9
TGTGCCAGCAGCTTAAAAGTCGGACAGGGAGCTTTCTTT
CASSLKVGQGAFF
>few|TRBD1|TRBJ2-5|TRBV5-6
TGTGCCAGCAGCTTACGGACAGGGGTGGTTTTCCAAGAGACCCAGTACTTC
CASSLRTGVVFQETQYF
>many|NA|TRBJ1-5|TRBV12-3/TRBV12-4
TGTGCCAGCAGTTTTATGGGGCGGGGGGGTCCTCAGCCCCAGCATTTT
CASSFMGRGGPQPQHF
>NA|NA|TRBJ2-6|TRBV6-6
TGTGCCACCTCCCCGGGTCCTGGGGCCGACGTCCTGACTTTC
CATSPGPGADVLTF
>many|NA|TRBJ2-5|TRBV10-1
TGCGCCAGCAGCTTAACAGGGTCTGGGGAGACCCAGTACTTC
CASSLTGSGETQYF
>few|NA|TRBJ1-2|TRBV19
TGTGCCAGTAGTATAGATCGTCAGGGGACGTATGGCTACACCTTC
CASSIDRQGTYGYTF
>NA|TRBD2|TRBJ2-1|TRBV9
TGTGCCAGCAGCGTAGCTAGCGGGCGGTATGACAATGAGCAGTTCTTC
CASSVASGRYDNEQFF
>NA|NA|TRBJ2-3|TRBV24-1
TGTGCCACCAGTGATTTTGGAGACAAAAATCTAGATACGCAGTATTTT
CATSDFGDKNLDTQYF
>NA|TRBD1|TRBJ2-7|TRBV7-6
TGTGCCAGCAGCTTAGAGGGACAGGGGAACTACGAGCAGTACTTC
CASSLEGQGNYEQYF
>many|NA|TRBJ1-2|TRBV12-3/TRBV12-4
TGTGCCAGCACCACGGATGGGGGCTCTGGCTACACCTTC
CASTTDGGSGYTF
>NA|NA|TRBJ1-1|TRBV28
TGTGCCAGCAGTTTATGGGCAGGGAAAGAATTGTCGAGGACTGAAGCTTTCTTT
CASSLWAGKELSRTEAFF
>NA|TRBD1|TRBJ1-5|TRBV10-3
TGTGCCAGCAGTCCGATGGGACAGGGAGGGCAGCCCCAGCATTTT
CASSPMGQGGQPQHF
>NA|NA|TRBJ2-2|TRBV7-9
TGTGCCAGCAGCACTACGGACAGATCTTTGAGCACCGGGGAGCTGTTTTTT
CASSTTDRSLSTGELFF
>NA|NA|TRBJ1-3|TRBV6-5
TGTGCCAGCACCCCATGGGGGCCTGGAAACACCATATATTTT
CASTPWGPGNTIYF
>NA|NA|TRBJ2-7|TRBV20-1
TGCAGTGCCATTCCCGCGGCAGTGCCCTACGAGCAGTACTTC
CSAIPAAVPYEQYF
>NA|NA|TRBJ1-5|TRBV15
TGTGCCACCAGCAGAGTCCTTAGCAATCAGCCCCAGCATTTT
CATSRVLSNQPQHF
>few|TRBD1|TRBJ1-2|TRBV5-4
TGTGCCAGCAGCCCCCTGTTGGGGACAGCTGGCGGCTACACCTTC
CASSPLLGTAGGYTF
>many|NA|TRBJ1-1|TRBV10-2
TGCGCCAGCATGAGGTCCAGAGGGACTGAAGCTTTCTTT
CASMRSRGTEAFF
>many|NA|TRBJ2-7|TRBV2
TGTGCCAGGGGTCGGTCCGACTCCTACGAGCAGTACTTC
CARGRSDSYEQYF
>many|NA|TRBJ2-7|TRBV6-5
TGTGCCAGCAGTTACCAGAGTCGGGACTACGAGCAGTACTTC
CASSYQSRDYEQYF
>many|TRBD1|TRBJ1-1|TRBV15
TGTGCCACCAGCAGAGTCGGGACAGGGGGCCAGGCTTTCTTT
CATSRVGTGGQAFF
>NA|TRBD1|TRBJ1-4|TRBV5-1
TGCGCCAGCAGCTTGGATGGGACAGGGTCTACTGAAAAACTGTTTTTT
CASSLDGTGSTEKLFF
>few|NA|TRBJ2-5|TRBV6-5
TGTGCCAGCAGTGACGGTAGTCCAGGGGGGGAGACCCAGTACTTC
CASSDGSPGGETQYF
>NA|NA|TRBJ2-2|TRBV2
TGTGCCAGCGGGAGGGGACAGTTCACCGGGGAGCTGTTTTTT
CASGRGQFTGELFF
>few|TRBD1|TRBJ2-3|TRBV7-9
TGTGCCAGCAGCTTCCGGGACAGGGTCACAGATACGCAGTATTTT
CASSFRDRVTDTQYF
>many|TRBD1|TRBJ2-2|TRBV10-3
TGTGCCATCAGTGCAAGGGACAGCGCGAACACCGGGGAGCTGTTTTTT
CAISARDSANTGELFF
>NA|NA|TRBJ2-3|TRBV7-9
TGTGCCAGCAGCTTACGTCCTAGCGCCGCAGATACGCAGTATTTT
CASSLRPSAADTQYF
>many|TRBD1|TRBJ1-2|TRBV2
TGTGCCAGCAGGGCCGGGACAGGGATAAGGGATGGCTACACCTTC
CASRAGTGIRDGYTF
>many|TRBD1|TRBJ1-1|TRBV20-1
TGCAGTGCTAGAGTTAACGGACAGGGGAACACTGAAGCTTTCTTT
CSARVNGQGNTEAFF
>many|NA|TRBJ1-5|TRBV20-1
TGCAGTGCTAGGTCGCTATCCCCCCAGAACAATCAGCCCCAGCATTTT
CSARSLSPQNNQPQHF
>many|TRBD1|TRBJ1-4|TRBV14
TGTGCCAGCAGCCCGCTGACAGGGCAAACGGAAAAACTGTTTTTT
CASSPLTGQTEKLFF
>many|NA|TRBJ1-6|TRBV6-5
TGTGCCAGCAGCGACTCCCTAGCACTTAATAATTCACCCCTCCACTTT
CASSDSLALNNSPLHF
>NA|TRBD1|TRBJ1-5|TRBV3-1
TGTGCCAGCAGCCAACCGGGACAGGGCAATCAGCCCCAGCATTTT
CASSQPGQGNQPQHF
>many|TRBD1|TRBJ2-2|TRBV7-6
TGTGCCAGCAGCTCGCCTTACAGGGGAAGAGACACCGGGGAGCTGTTTTTT
CASSSPYRGRDTGELFF
>once|TRBD1|TRBJ2-7|TRBV4-1
TGCGCCAGCAGCCAATCGGGACAGGGGGCGCCCTACGAGCAGTACTTC
CASSQSGQGAPYEQYF
>NA|TRBD2|TRBJ2-7|TRBV7-2
TGTGCCAGCAGCTTTGAACTAGCGGGGAACAAGCAGTACTTC
CASSFELAGNKQYF
>few|TRBD1|TRBJ1-6|TRBV7-8
TGTGCCAGCTCCCAGGACAGGGGTGATTCACCCCTCCACTTT
CASSQDRGDSPLHF
>NA|NA|TRBJ1-3|TRBV5-1
TGCGCCAGCAGCTTGGCCTCGTTCTCCAGGGGTATGGGCACCATATATTTT
CASSLASFSRGMGTIYF
>few|NA|TRBJ2-3|TRBV24-1
TGTGCCACCAGGAGGGGGGCCGAAGATACGCAGTATTTT
CATRRGAEDTQYF
>many|NA|TRBJ2-5|TRBV19
TGTGCCAGTAGATACAGGACGCAAGAGACCCAGTACTTC
CASRYRTQETQYF
>NA|TRBD2|TRBJ2-3|TRBV7-3
TGTGCCAGCAGCAAACTAGCGGGGAGCACAGATACGCAGTATTTT
CASSKLAGSTDTQYF
>few|NA|TRBJ1-1|TRBV16
TGTGCCAGCACTCCCAAGCGGATAGAAGATGAAGCTTTCTTT
CASTPKRIEDEAFF
>NA|NA|TRBJ1-4|TRBV4-1
TGCGCCAGCAGCCAAGAAGTTGGCCGGGGAGTTGCCGAAAAACTGTTTTTT
CASSQEVGRGVAEKLFF
>NA|NA|TRBJ2-7|TRBV2
TGTGCCCAAGACAGATACGAGCAGTACTTC
CAQDRYEQYF
>NA|TRBD1|TRBJ1-6|TRBV20-1
TGCAGTGCCGGGACAGGGAATTCACCCCTCCACTTT
CSAGTGNSPLHF
>many|TRBD1|TRBJ2-7|TRBV2
TGTGCCAGCAGTACTACAGGGACAGGGTCCTCCGAGCAGTACTTC
CASSTTGTGSSEQYF
>many|NA|TRBJ2-7|TRBV2
TGTGCCGCGGGACCGACCCGCTACGAGCAGTACTTC
CAAGPTRYEQYF
>NA|TRBD1|TRBJ2-1|TRBV2
TGTGCCAGCAGAGAAGGGACAGTACACAATGAGCAGTTCTTC
CASREGTVHNEQFF
>many|TRBD1|TRBJ2-2|TRBV7-9
TGTGCCAGCAGCTTCGGGACAGGGAACACCGGGGAGCTGTTTTTT
CASSFGTGNTGELFF
>many|NA|TRBJ2-5|TRBV10-2
TGCGCCAGCAGTCCAGGACAGGGAGGGTCGGAGACCCAGTACTTC
CASSPGQGGSETQYF